This TCR beta chain was obtained from a study of blood T cell repertoires in COVID-19. Study overall: Both acute and convalescent COVID-19 samples were obtained from the United States, Italy and Spain. Nucleic acid was either cDNA or gDNA, and it came from T cells, B-cell-depleted T cells, or PBMCs.

Germline CDR1 is SGHTA and CDR2 is FQGTGA. V was shortened by 5 bases and J by 1 base, with 16 bases between the two germline ends. This CDR3 region has 16 residues. The authors' processing: How many nucleated cells were present was estimated from reference gene primer amplification. Clones were sequenced by immunoSEQ multiplex PCR, and TCRdb holds only the in-frame ones, with some missing. For V, J and clone size, that table is used; D and trimming come from the DNA. The sample has approximately 170,000 clones, more than 70% seen once; the top ten hold 8% to 11%. The chain couples TRBV7-3 to TRBJ2-3; possibly TRBD2 for D (6 bases). Sequencing input: peripheral blood. The receptor's source is a woman older than 75 with active or convalescent COVID-19. For the CDR3, the DNA is TGTGCCAGCAGCCAAGCTAGCGCGGCACGCACAGATACGCAGTATTTT. It translates to CASSQASAARTDTQYF. Full variable domain (remainder filled in from reference TRBV7-3 and TRBJ2-3): GAGVSQTPSNKVTEKGKYVELRCDPISGHTALYWYRQSLGQGPEFLIYFQGTGAADDSGLPNDRFFAVRPEGSVSTLKIQRTERGDSAVYLCASSQASAARTDTQYFGPGTRLTVL.